This TCR beta chain was identified in a study of T cell responses to AZD1222 COVID-19 vaccine. Method: immunoSEQ multiplex PCR; TCRdb's copy keeps in-frame clones and lacks some. The sample has fewer than 150,000 clones, less than 95% seen once. The CDR3 consists of 12 residues. CDR1 and CDR2 from the germline V gene are MNHEY and SMNVEV (reference sequence). Trimming cost V 3 bases and J 8 bases, with 8 bases left between them. V is TRBV27 and J is TRBJ2-1; D remains unclear. This receptor was identified in an adult in good health. Material: peripheral blood, obtained on day 0 of AZD1222 vaccination. The CDR3 here is CASSFNPHEQFF. Here the CDR3 DNA reads TGTGCCAGCAGTTTCAACCCTCATGAGCAGTTCTTC.